Following are 2 T cell receptor beta chains from one sample sequenced in a study of blood T cell repertoires in COVID-19. Clones were read by immunoSEQ multiplex PCR, and TCRdb kept only the in-frame ones, dropping some. The table has about 130,000 clones, roughly 80% seen once. The sequencing input was peripheral blood. The receptors were sampled from a woman aged 25 to 45 who had recovered from COVID-19.

This clone came up a few times. The J gene is TRBJ1-3, the V gene TRBV3-1 (or the pseudogene TRBV3-2); a possible D gene is TRBD1 (5 bases). Deletions cut 6 bases from V and 0 bases from J, with 9 bases between. Germline V CDR1 and CDR2: LGHDT, YNNKEL (reference sequence). The CDR3 runs 14 residues. In nucleotides, the CDR3 is TGTGCCAGCAGATACAGGAACTCTGGAAACACCATATATTTT. It is translated as CASRYRNSGNTIYF.

CDR3 in DNA: TGTGCCAGCAGTTTGACAGGGGGTAAGGCTGAAGCTTTCTTT. Residues: CASSLTGGKAEAFF. This chain links TRBV7-9 with TRBJ1-1; 9 bases agree with TRBD1. CDR1 and CDR2 from the germline V gene are SEHNR and FQNEAQ (reference sequence). V gave up 6 bases and J gave up 6 bases; unmatched junction bases: 8. There are 14 residues in the CDR3.